This entry lists 17 T cell receptor beta chains sequenced from one sample in a study of response to subunit inactivated influenza vaccine. TCRdb processed the RT-PCR reads anew with MiXCR; each CDR3 protein has one entry. Found here are around 790,000 distinct CDR3 sequences, 21% of them singletons; the top ten hold about 10%. The sample in question was PBMCs from blood, obtained 4 to 6 days after vaccination. The source is a middle-aged man who received an inactivated influenza vaccine.

V usage is TRBV20-1 and J usage is TRBJ2-3; 12 bases fit TRBD2. This CDR3 contains 17 residues. Germline V gives CDR1 DFQATT, CDR2 SNEGSKA (reference sequence). V was clipped by 7 bases and J by 3 bases; unmatched bases: 14. The CDR3 reads CSGQAPSGRDRTDTQYF. In DNA, the CDR3 is TGCAGTGGCCAGGCTCCTAGCGGGAGGGATAGGACAGATACGCAGTATTTT.

This sequence joins TRBV30 and TRBJ1-1, with D perhaps matching TRBD1 (5 bases). Germline lookup yields CDR1 GTSNPN and CDR2 SVGIG (reference sequence). Trimming cost V 0 bases and J 6 bases, with 14 bases left between them. The CDR3 sequence is 14 residues long. The CDR3 protein is CAWSVPGGGAEAFF. CDR3 nucleotides: TGTGCCTGGAGTGTGCCAGGCGGAGGGGCTGAAGCTTTCTTT.

This clonotype was observed a few times. The rearrangement joins TRBV20-1 to TRBJ1-1, with D unclear. This CDR3 is 11 amino acids long. V gave up 1 base and J gave up 6 bases, with 6 bases separating them. From germline, CDR1 is DFQATT and CDR2 SNEGSKA (reference sequence). The CDR3 nucleotides are TGCAGTGCTAGAGGGCAAGCTGAAGCTTTCTTT. Its translation: CSARGQAEAFF.

This sequence joins TRBV20-1 and TRBJ1-5; TRBD1 is a possible D gene (6 bases). Per germline, CDR1 DFQATT and CDR2 SNEGSKA (reference sequence). The CDR3 spans 14 residues. Between the trimmed V and J ends, which lost 4 bases and 0 bases, there was a span of 10 bases. This CDR3 reads CSANREPSNQPQHF. CDR3 bases: TGCAGTGCTAACAGGGAGCCTAGCAATCAGCCCCAGCATTTT.

This clonotype was recorded a few times. The chain carries TRBV9 and TRBJ2-3, with 7 bases lining up with TRBD2. The CDR3 is 15 amino acids. From germline, CDR1 is SGDLS and CDR2 YYNGEE. After removal of 4 bases from V and 3 bases from J, the junction contained 8 bases not matched to a gene. CDR3 coding DNA: TGTGCCAGCAGCTCACGCGGGAGTTTAACAGATACGCAGTATTTT. Amino acid sequence: CASSSRGSLTDTQYF.

The chain joins TRBV2 to TRBJ2-7; the match to TRBD1 covers 8 bases. Germline V CDR1 and CDR2: SNHLY, FYNNEI. This CDR3 contains 14 residues. V shed 7 bases and J 3 bases; nucleotides not matched to a gene: 8. CDR3 DNA sequence: TGTGCCAGCATCCCCCAGGGGGCGCGCTACGAGCAGTACTTC. Amino acid sequence: CASIPQGARYEQYF.

This sequence joins TRBV4-1 and TRBJ2-4, with 7 bases lining up with TRBD2. Germline V gene data show CDR1 as MGHRA and CDR2 as YSYEKL. There are 17 residues in the CDR3. J gave up 0 bases and V 1 base, and 6 bases lay outside the gene matches. The CDR3 here is CASSQVLAGEAKNIQYF. CDR3 bases: TGCGCCAGCAGCCAAGTCTTAGCGGGCGAAGCCAAAAACATTCAGTACTTC.

A few counts support this clonotype. This chain connects TRBV14 to TRBJ2-5; D not certain. The length of the CDR3 is 15 residues. The germline V and J ends were trimmed by 0 bases and 5 bases, with 13 bases remaining between them. Germline CDR1 SGHDN, CDR2 FVKESK. As DNA, the CDR3 is TGTGCCAGCAGCCAAGATAACGCACGAAAGGAGACCCAGTACTTC. It translates to CASSQDNARKETQYF.

The chain combines TRBV12-3 or TRBV12-4 with TRBJ1-6; tentatively, D is TRBD1 (5 bases). This CDR3 spans 15 amino acids. V lost 3 bases to trimming and J lost 9 bases, with 15 bases between them. Written as DNA, the CDR3 is TGTGCCAGCAGTTTCGGAGGGACTCTCGGTTCACCCCTCCACTTT. It specifies CASSFGGTLGSPLHF.

The chain combines TRBV6-1 with TRBJ2-7; D gene unclear. This CDR3 spans 14 amino acids. Germline lookup yields CDR1 MNHNS and CDR2 SASEGT. Trimming removed 7 bases at V and 2 bases at J, with 15 bases between. The CDR3, as DNA: TGTGCCAGCACTAACCCTCCTCCCCCCTACGAGCAGTACTTC. It specifies CASTNPPPPYEQYF.

This clonotype was detected only a few times. The J gene is TRBJ2-4, the V gene TRBV20-1, with D maybe TRBD1 (5 bases). CDR3 length equals 13 residues. CDR1 is DFQATT, CDR2 SNEGSKA, per germline (reference sequence). V lost 3 bases and J 2 bases, leaving 8 bases between the germline ends. The CDR3 reads CSASKGTKNIQYF. DNA of the CDR3: TGCAGTGCTAGTAAGGGGACCAAAAACATTCAGTACTTC.

The rearrangement links TRBV12-3 or TRBV12-4 to TRBJ2-2; D tentatively fits TRBD1 or TRBD2 (5 bases each). Trimming took off 1 base at V and 3 bases at J, with 12 bases between the two ends. CDR3 size: 16 residues. The CDR3 region has the DNA TGTGCCAGCAGTTTAGGGGGGAGTGGGTACACCGGGGAGCTGTTTTTT. Its protein is CASSLGGSGYTGELFF.

The chain has TRBV6-1 and TRBJ1-5, with a possible D match to TRBD1 (6 bases). Germline V CDR1 and CDR2: MNHNS, SASEGT. With 6 bases removed from V and 1 base from J, the gap between germline ends came to 16 bases. The CDR3 has 16 residues. The CDR3 reads CASSPDSLRSNQPQHF. The CDR3 bases are TGTGCCAGCAGCCCGGACAGTTTAAGAAGCAATCAGCCCCAGCATTTT.

V usage is TRBV2 and J usage is TRBJ2-5; 12 bases agree with TRBD1. V lost 8 bases and J lost 4; bases outside the gene matches: 8. This CDR3 has 15 amino acids. Germline CDR1 reads SNHLY; CDR2 reads FYNNEI. The CDR3 protein is CASSRDRGHRETQYF. The CDR3 DNA reads TGTGCCAGCTCAAGGGACAGGGGGCACCGAGAGACCCAGTACTTC.

The V call is TRBV5-1, the J call TRBJ1-2; D not resolved. Trimming removed 3 bases from V and 4 bases from J, with 13 bases in between. Germline loops: CDR1 SGHRS, CDR2 YFSETQ. This CDR3 has 14 residues. Here the CDR3 DNA reads TGCGCCAGCAGCTCGGATCCTTCCGCCTATGGCTACACCTTC. As protein: CASSSDPSAYGYTF.

This clonotype was counted between two and nine times. The chain carries TRBV20-1 and TRBJ2-1; 7 nucleotides align to TRBD1. Germline V gene data show CDR1 as DFQATT and CDR2 as SNEGSKA (reference sequence). Losses at the gene ends were 5 bases for V and 7 bases for J; bases not matched to a gene: 11. The CDR3 is 14 residues long. CDR3 DNA: TGCAGTGCTTACCCCACAGGGGTATTAAATGAGCAGTTCTTC. It encodes CSAYPTGVLNEQFF.

The table lists this clonotype with a few counts. V is TRBV25-1 and J is TRBJ2-2; 11 bases are a match to TRBD1. With V trimmed by 5 bases and J by 4 bases, 3 bases remained unmatched. Germline CDR1 MGHDK, CDR2 SYGVNS. The CDR3 spans 15 residues. This CDR3 is CASSWGQGVTGELFF. CDR3 DNA sequence: TGTGCCAGCAGTTGGGGACAGGGGGTCACCGGGGAGCTGTTTTTT.